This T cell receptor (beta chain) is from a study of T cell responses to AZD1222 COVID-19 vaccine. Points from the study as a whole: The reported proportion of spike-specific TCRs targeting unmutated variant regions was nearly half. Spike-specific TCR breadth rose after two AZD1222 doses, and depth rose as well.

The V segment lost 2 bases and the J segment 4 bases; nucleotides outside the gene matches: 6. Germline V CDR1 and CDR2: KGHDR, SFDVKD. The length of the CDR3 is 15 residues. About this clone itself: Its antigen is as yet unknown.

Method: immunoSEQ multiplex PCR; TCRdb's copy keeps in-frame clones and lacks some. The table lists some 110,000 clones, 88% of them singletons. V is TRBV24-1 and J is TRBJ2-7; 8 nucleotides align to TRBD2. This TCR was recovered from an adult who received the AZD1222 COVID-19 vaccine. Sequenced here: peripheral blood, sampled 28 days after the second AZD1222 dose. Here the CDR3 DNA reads TGTGCCACCAGTGATTCTATAGCGGGGATTTACGAGCAGTACTTC. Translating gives CATSDSIAGIYEQYF.